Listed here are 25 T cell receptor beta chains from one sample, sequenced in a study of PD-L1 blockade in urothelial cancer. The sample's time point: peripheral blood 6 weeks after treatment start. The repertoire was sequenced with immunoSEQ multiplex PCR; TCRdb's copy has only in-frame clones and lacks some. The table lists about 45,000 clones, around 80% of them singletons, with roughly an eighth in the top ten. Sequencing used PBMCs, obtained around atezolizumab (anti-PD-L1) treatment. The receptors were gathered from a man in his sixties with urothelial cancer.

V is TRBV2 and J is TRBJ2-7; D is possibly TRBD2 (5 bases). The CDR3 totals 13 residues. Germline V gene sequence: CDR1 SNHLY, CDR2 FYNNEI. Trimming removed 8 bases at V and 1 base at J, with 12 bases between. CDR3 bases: TGTGCCAGCTCTAGCTACAATTCCTACGAGCAGTACTTC. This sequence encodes CASSSYNSYEQYF. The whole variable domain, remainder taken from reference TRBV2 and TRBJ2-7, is EPEVTQTPSHQVTQMGQEVILRCVPISNHLYFYWYRQILGQKVEFLVSFYNNEISEKSEIFDDQFSVERPDGSNFTLKIRSTKLEDSAMYFCASSSYNSYEQYFGPGTRLTVT.

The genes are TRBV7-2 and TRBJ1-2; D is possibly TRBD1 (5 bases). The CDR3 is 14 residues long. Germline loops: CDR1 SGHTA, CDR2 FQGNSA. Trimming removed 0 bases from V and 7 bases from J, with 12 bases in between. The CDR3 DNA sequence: TGTGCCAGCAGCTTAGCACTGGGGCCGGGTGGCTACACCTTC. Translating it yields CASSLALGPGGYTF.

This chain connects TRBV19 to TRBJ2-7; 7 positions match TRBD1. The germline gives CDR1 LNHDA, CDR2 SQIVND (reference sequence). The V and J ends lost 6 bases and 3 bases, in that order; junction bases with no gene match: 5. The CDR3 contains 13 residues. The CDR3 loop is CASSTDRVYEQYF. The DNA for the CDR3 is TGTGCCAGTAGCACCGACAGGGTCTACGAGCAGTACTTC.

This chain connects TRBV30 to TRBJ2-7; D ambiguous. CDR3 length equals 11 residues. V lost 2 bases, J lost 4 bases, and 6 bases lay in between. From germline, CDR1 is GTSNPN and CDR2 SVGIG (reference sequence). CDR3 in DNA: TGTGCCTGGAGTAATCCATACGAGCAGTACTTC. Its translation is CAWSNPYEQYF.

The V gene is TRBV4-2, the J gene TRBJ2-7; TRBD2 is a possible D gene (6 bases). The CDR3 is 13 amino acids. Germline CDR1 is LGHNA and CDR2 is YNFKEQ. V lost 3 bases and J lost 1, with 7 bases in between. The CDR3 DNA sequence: TGTGCCAGCAGCCAGGCGGGATCCTACGAGCAGTACTTC. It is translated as CASSQAGSYEQYF.

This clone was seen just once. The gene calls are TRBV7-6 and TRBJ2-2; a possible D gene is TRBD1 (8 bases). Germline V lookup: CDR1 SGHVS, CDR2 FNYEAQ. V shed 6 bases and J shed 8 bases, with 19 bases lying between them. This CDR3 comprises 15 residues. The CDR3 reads CASSSHRGGLGELFF. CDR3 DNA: TGTGCCAGCAGTTCACACAGGGGGGGGCTTGGGGAGCTGTTTTTT.

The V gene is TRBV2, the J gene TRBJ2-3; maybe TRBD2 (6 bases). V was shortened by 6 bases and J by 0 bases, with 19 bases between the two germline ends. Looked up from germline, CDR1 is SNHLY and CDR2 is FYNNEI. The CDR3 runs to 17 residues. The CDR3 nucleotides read TGTGCCAGCAGCCGCGGTATAGCGGCCCCTAGCACAGATACGCAGTATTTT. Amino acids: CASSRGIAAPSTDTQYF.

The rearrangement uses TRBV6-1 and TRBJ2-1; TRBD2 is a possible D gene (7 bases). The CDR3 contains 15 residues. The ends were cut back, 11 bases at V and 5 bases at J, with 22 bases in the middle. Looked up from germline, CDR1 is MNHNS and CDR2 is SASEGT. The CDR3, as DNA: TGTGCCGGGGGAGGATGGGGGAGGGGGAACAATGAGCAGTTCTTC. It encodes CAGGGWGRGNNEQFF.

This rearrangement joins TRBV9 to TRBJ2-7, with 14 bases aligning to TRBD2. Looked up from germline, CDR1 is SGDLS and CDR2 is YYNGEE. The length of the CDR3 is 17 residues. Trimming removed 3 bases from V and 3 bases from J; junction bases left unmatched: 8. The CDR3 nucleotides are TGTGCCAGCAGCGAGGGACTAGCGGGAGCCAAAATCTACGAGCAGTACTTC. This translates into CASSEGLAGAKIYEQYF. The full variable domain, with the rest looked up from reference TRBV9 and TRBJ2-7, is DSGVTQTPKHLITATGQRVTLRCSPRSGDLSVYWYQQSLDQGLQFLIQYYNGEERAKGNILERFSAQQFPDLHSELNLSSLELGDSALYFCASSEGLAGAKIYEQYFGPGTRLTVT.

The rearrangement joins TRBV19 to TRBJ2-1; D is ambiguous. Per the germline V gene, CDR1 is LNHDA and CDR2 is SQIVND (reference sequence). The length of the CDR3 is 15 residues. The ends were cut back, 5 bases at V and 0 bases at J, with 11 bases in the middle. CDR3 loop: CASSVTVSSYNEQFF. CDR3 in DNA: TGTGCCAGTAGTGTAACGGTGAGCTCCTACAATGAGCAGTTCTTC.

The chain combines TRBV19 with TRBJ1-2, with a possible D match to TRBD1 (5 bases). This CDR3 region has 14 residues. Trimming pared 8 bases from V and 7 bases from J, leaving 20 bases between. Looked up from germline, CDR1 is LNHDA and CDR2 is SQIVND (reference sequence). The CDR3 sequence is CASQGPGLSAGYTF. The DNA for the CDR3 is TGTGCCAGTCAAGGACCGGGACTCTCAGCTGGCTACACCTTC.

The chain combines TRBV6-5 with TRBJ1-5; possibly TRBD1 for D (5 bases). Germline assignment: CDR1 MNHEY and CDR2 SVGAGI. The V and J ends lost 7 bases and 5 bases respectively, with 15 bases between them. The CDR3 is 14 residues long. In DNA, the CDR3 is TGTGCCAGCAACCAAGACGGGGACTATCAGCCCCAGCATTTT. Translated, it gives CASNQDGDYQPQHF.

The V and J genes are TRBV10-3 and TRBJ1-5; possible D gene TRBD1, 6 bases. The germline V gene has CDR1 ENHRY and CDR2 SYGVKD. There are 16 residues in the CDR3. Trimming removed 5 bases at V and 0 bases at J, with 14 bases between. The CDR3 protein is CAISPPYRVSNQPQHF. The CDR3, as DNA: TGTGCCATCAGTCCACCCTACAGGGTTAGCAATCAGCCCCAGCATTTT.

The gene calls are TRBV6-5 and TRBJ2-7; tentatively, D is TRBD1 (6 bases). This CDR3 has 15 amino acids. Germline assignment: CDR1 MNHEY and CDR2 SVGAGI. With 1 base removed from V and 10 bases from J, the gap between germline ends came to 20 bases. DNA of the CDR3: TGTGCCAGCAGTTACTGGGCAGGGACAAGGGCAGAACAGTACTTC. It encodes CASSYWAGTRAEQYF.

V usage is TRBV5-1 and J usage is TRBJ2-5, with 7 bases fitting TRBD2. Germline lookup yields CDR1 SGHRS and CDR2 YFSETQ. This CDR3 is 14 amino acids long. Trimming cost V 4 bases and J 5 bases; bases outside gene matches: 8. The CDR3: CASSEEGGEETQYF. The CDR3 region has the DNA TGCGCCAGCAGCGAGGAGGGAGGGGAGGAGACCCAGTACTTC. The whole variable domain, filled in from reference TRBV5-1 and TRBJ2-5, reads KAGVTQTPRYLIKTRGQQVTLSCSPISGHRSVSWYQQTPGQGLQFLFEYFSETQRNKGNFPGRFSGRQFSNSRSEMNVSTLELGDSALYLCASSEEGGEETQYFGPGTRLLVL.

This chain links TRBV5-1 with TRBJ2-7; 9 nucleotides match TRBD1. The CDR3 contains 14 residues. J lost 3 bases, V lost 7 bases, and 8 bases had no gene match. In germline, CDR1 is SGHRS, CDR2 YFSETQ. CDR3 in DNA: TGCGCCAGCGCCACGACAGGGGGGAACTACGAGCAGTACTTC. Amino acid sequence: CASATTGGNYEQYF.

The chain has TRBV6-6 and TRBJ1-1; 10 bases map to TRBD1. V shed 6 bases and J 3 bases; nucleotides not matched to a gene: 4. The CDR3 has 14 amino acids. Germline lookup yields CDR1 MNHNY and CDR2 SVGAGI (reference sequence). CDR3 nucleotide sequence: TGTGCCAGCAGACGCGGGACAGGGGACACTGAAGCTTTCTTT. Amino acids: CASRRGTGDTEAFF.

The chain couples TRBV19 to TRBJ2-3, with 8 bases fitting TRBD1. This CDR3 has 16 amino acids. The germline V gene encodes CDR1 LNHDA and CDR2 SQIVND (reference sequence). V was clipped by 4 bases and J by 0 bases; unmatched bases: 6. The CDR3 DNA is TGTGCCAGTAGTACTGGACAGGGTTCAAGCACAGATACGCAGTATTTT. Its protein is CASSTGQGSSTDTQYF.

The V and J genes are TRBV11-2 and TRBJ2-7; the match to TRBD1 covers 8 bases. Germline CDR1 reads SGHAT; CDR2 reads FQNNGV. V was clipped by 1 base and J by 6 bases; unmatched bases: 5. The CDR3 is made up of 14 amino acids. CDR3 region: CASSLVDRGGEQYF. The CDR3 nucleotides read TGTGCCAGCAGCTTAGTTGACAGGGGAGGCGAGCAGTACTTC.

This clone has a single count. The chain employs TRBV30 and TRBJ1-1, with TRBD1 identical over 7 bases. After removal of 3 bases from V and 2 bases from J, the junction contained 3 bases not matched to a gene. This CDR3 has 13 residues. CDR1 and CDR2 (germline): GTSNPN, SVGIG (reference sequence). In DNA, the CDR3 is TGTGCCTGGAGGTACAGGGGCAACACTGAAGCTTTCTTT. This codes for CAWRYRGNTEAFF.

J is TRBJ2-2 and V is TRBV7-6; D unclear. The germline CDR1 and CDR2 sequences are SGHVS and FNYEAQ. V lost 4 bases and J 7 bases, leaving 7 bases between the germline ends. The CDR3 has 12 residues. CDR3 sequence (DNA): TGTGCCAGCAGCTACTTGATCGGGGAGCTGTTTTTT. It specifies CASSYLIGELFF.

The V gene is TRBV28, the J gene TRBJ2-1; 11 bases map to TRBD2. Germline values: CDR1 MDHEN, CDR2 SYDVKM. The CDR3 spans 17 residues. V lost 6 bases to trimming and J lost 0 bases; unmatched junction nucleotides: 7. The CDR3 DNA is TGTGCCAGCAGCACCGGGACTAGCGGCTACTCCTACAATGAGCAGTTCTTC. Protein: CASSTGTSGYSYNEQFF.

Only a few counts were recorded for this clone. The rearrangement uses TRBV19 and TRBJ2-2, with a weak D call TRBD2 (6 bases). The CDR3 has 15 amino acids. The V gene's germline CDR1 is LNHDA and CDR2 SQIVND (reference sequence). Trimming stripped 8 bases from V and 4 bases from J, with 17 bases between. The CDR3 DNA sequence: TGTGCCAGTCGGCGGGGAACAGTGGGCACCGGGGAGCTGTTTTTT. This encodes CASRRGTVGTGELFF. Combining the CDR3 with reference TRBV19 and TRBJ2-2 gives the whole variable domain DGGITQSPKYLFRKEGQNVTLSCEQNLNHDAMYWYRQDPGQGLRLIYYSQIVNDFQKGDIAEGYSVSREKKESFPLTVTSAQKNPTAFYLCASRRGTVGTGELFFGEGSRLTVL.

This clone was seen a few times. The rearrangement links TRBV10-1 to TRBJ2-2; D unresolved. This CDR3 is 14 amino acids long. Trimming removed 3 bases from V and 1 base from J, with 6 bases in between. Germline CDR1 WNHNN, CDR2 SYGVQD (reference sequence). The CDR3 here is CASSDRLNTGELFF. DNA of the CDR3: TGCGCCAGCAGTGACAGGTTGAACACCGGGGAGCTGTTTTTT.

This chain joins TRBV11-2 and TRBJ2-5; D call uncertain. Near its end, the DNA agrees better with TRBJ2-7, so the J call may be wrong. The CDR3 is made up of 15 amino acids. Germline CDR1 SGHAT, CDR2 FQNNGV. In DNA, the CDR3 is TGTGCCAGCAGCTTAACGCTGCAGGTGGCCTACGAGCAGTACTTC. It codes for CASSLTLQVAYEQYF.